This T cell receptor (beta chain) comes out of a study of T-cell memory formation after mild COVID-19. As for the study in general: Largely donor-specific sequence clusters came from a couple of donors.

In this sample, this clonotype turned up a few times. Its antigen remains unknown. Study-wide findings and caveats: While clones contracting from day 15 to 85 were balanced between CD4 and CD8, later expanders leaned CD4+. The main location of contracting CD4+ clones was CM and EM, and that of contracting CD8+ clones was EMRA.

TCRdb independently ran MiXCR on the 5' RACE reads; one entry per CDR3 protein. There are around 130,000 distinct CDR3 sequences in the sample; 16% occur only once, and approximately 15% lies in the top ten. The CDR3 consists of 15 residues. Germline values: CDR1 SEHNR, CDR2 FQNEAQ (reference sequence). V lost 3 bases, J lost 8 bases, and 8 bases stayed unmatched. The rearrangement links TRBV7-9 to TRBJ2-3; TRBD2 matches at 10 bases. This clonotype originated in an adult woman who had mild COVID-19 (a few samples of this study predate the infection). Cell type and time point are not known. Sequenced input: PBMCs or a T cell subset sorted from them (not recorded which). This CDR3 is CASSFPSGSEATQYF. CDR3 coding DNA: TGTGCCAGCAGCTTCCCTAGCGGGAGCGAAGCTACGCAGTATTTT.